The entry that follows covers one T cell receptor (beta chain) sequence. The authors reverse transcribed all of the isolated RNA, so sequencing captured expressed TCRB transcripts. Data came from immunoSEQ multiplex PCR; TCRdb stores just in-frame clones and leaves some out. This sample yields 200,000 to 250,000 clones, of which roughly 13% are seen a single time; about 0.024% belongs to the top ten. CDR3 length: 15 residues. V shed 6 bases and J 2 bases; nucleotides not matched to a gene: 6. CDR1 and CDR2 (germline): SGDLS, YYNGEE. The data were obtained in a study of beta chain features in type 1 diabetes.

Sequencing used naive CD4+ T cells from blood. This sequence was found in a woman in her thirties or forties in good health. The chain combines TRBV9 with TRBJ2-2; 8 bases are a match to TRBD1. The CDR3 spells CASNRQGANTGELFF. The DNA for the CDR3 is TGTGCCAGCAATAGGCAGGGGGCTAACACCGGGGAGCTGTTTTTT. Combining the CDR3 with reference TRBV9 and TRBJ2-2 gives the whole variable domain DSGVTQTPKHLITATGQRVTLRCSPRSGDLSVYWYQQSLDQGLQFLIQYYNGEERAKGNILERFSAQQFPDLHSELNLSSLELGDSALYFCASNRQGANTGELFFGEGSRLTVL.